Listed below are T cell receptor beta chains from one sample, sequenced in a study of cytotoxic CD8 clonotypes in ibrutinib-treated CLL. The data were produced by immunoSEQ multiplex PCR, yet TCRdb's version contains in-frame clones alone and is incomplete. The profile covers 40,000 to 60,000 clones, with 53% appearing a single time and approximately 32% taken by the ten largest. The material sequenced was PBMCs, taken after 12 months of ibrutinib treatment. These receptors were collected from a human donor with chronic lymphocytic leukemia. The CDR3 runs from the conserved cysteine through the conserved F or W. The D gene is left open where the match is weak. A clone size is listed for some rows: how often the clone was seen (once, few, many), or a class if it is expanded.

v_gene	abundance	d_gene	j_gene	CDR3aa	CDR3nt
TRBV29-1	NA	TRBD2	TRBJ2-1	CSADQGAGSYNEQFF	TGCAGCGCCGACCAAGGAGCGGGGTCCTACAATGAGCAGTTCTTC
TRBV19	NA	NA	TRBJ2-1	CASSGGLYNEQFF	TGTGCCAGTAGCGGGGGGCTTTACAATGAGCAGTTCTTC
TRBV29-1	few	NA	TRBJ1-1	CSVGSDMNTEAFF	TGCAGCGTTGGATCGGACATGAACACTGAAGCTTTCTTT
TRBV28	few	NA	TRBJ1-2	CASSSPGQGISGYTF	TGTGCCAGCAGTTCCCCGGGACAAGGCATATCTGGCTACACCTTC
TRBV18	NA	NA	TRBJ1-2	CASSDSPQRAYGYTF	TGTGCCAGCTCAGACTCGCCCCAGAGGGCCTATGGCTACACCTTC
TRBV27	NA	NA	TRBJ2-1	CASSLTYPPYNEQFF	TGTGCCAGCAGTTTAACGTACCCCCCGTACAATGAGCAGTTCTTC
TRBV6-6	few	NA	TRBJ2-7	CASSPGQPYEQYF	TGTGCCAGCAGTCCCGGACAGCCCTACGAGCAGTACTTC
TRBV5-5	NA	NA	TRBJ2-3	CASSSEWGSDTQYF	TGTGCCAGCAGCTCCGAGTGGGGTTCAGATACGCAGTATTTT
TRBV7-7	few	TRBD2	TRBJ2-5	CASSSLTSGRGQETQYF	TGTGCTAGCAGCTCATTGACTAGCGGGAGGGGACAAGAGACCCAGTACTTC
TRBV29-1	NA	NA	TRBJ2-1	CSVPAGGGSSYNEQFF	TGCAGCGTGCCCGCAGGGGGAGGGAGCTCCTACAATGAGCAGTTCTTC
TRBV28	NA	NA	TRBJ1-2	CASSFGAGSYGYTF	TGTGCCAGCAGTTTTGGGGCCGGATCCTATGGCTACACCTTC
TRBV29-1	NA	TRBD1	TRBJ2-1	CSVSDRGDEQFF	TGCAGCGTCTCAGACAGGGGCGATGAGCAGTTCTTC
TRBV29-1	few	TRBD2	TRBJ2-2	CSASTSGRRGGELFF	TGCAGCGCCTCGACTAGCGGGAGAAGAGGCGGGGAGCTGTTTTTT
TRBV7-8	NA	NA	TRBJ1-1	CASSLEWAGLRMNTEAFF	TGTGCCAGCAGCTTAGAATGGGCAGGCCTGAGAATGAACACTGAAGCTTTCTTT
TRBV13	once	NA	TRBJ2-3	CASSLSGGGDTQYF	TGTGCCAGCAGCTTATCCGGGGGTGGAGATACGCAGTATTTT
TRBV9	few	TRBD2	TRBJ2-3	CASSGSGSTDTQYF	TGTGCCAGCAGCGGTAGCGGGAGTACAGATACGCAGTATTTT
TRBV5-1	few	TRBD1	TRBJ2-7	CASSLLDRDHEQYF	TGCGCCAGCAGCCTCTTGGACAGGGACCACGAGCAGTACTTC
TRBV10-3	NA	NA	TRBJ1-5	CAISESEGLNQPQHF	TGTGCCATCAGTGAGTCGGAGGGGCTTAATCAGCCCCAGCATTTT
TRBV5-1	NA	TRBD1	TRBJ1-3	CASSLGTAGNTIYF	TGCGCCAGCAGCTTAGGGACAGCCGGAAACACCATATATTTT
TRBV30	NA	NA	TRBJ1-5	CAWSVDSQPQHF	TGTGCCTGGAGTGTTGACAGTCAGCCCCAGCATTTT
TRBV28	NA	NA	TRBJ1-5	CASSRTSSNQPQHF	TGTGCCAGCAGCCGGACAAGCAGCAATCAGCCCCAGCATTTT
TRBV14	NA	NA	TRBJ1-1	CASSQVGGGTEAFF	TGTGCCAGCAGCCAAGTAGGGGGTGGCACTGAAGCTTTCTTT